This T cell receptor (beta chain) was documented in a study of blood T cells in healthy people across ages. Regarding the study as a whole: Across the age range, TCR beta diversity per million T cells fell in a roughly linear way.

To note about this clonotype: Its cognate antigen is unknown.

The use of a sample-barcoded 5' primer and a J-beta primer mix characterized a second PCR of about 7 to 12 cycles. Tags on each cDNA molecule came from a template-switch adaptor with 12 random nucleotides. At least 2.5 million CDR3-containing paired-end reads were obtained per sample. TCRdb passed the 5' RACE reads through MiXCR, listing each CDR3 protein once. The sample shows hundreds of thousands of distinct CDR3 sequences, around 50% of them seen only once. The V gene's germline CDR1 is SGHRS and CDR2 YFSETQ. V was pared by 1 base and J by 5 bases, with 7 bases of the junction left unmatched. The CDR3 is 15 amino acids. A minimum of 7 million PBMCs was isolated per sample.

This clonotype originated in a man in his forties in good health. Sequences were obtained from blood. V gene TRBV5-1 combines with J gene TRBJ2-5, with 8 nucleotides matching TRBD2. CDR3 sequence: CASSLRGLEGETQYF. Here the CDR3 DNA reads TGCGCCAGCAGCTTGAGGGGACTAGAGGGGGAGACCCAGTACTTC.